A single sample gave rise to the 5 T cell receptor beta chains below, sequenced in a study of blood T cell repertoires in COVID-19. Clones were sequenced by immunoSEQ multiplex PCR, and TCRdb holds only the in-frame ones, with some missing. Of 180,000 or so clones listed, over 75% are singletons. Sequenced: peripheral blood. All receptors derive from a man in his 60s with acute or convalescent COVID-19.

This rearrangement joins TRBV11-2 to TRBJ1-6; D is undetermined. The CDR3 sequence is 14 residues long. V lost 4 bases and J lost 9, with 13 bases in between. Germline V lookup: CDR1 SGHAT, CDR2 FQNNGV. The DNA of the CDR3 is TGTGCCAGCAGCTACAGACAAATCGGTTCACCCCTCCACTTT. This translates into CASSYRQIGSPLHF.

The table lists this clone with a count of one. This rearrangement joins TRBV6-1 to TRBJ1-1, with D perhaps matching TRBD1 (5 bases). This CDR3 region has 15 residues. Trimming shortened V by 0 bases and J by 2 bases, and 10 bases separated the two germline ends. Germline V CDR1 and CDR2: MNHNS, SASEGT. This CDR3 reads CASSEAVGQNTEAFF. The CDR3 DNA is TGTGCCAGCAGTGAAGCAGTGGGGCAAAACACTGAAGCTTTCTTT.

The rearrangement links TRBV2 to TRBJ1-5; 9 positions match TRBD1. Trimming at V came to 4 bases and at J to 3 bases, leaving 7 bases not matched to a gene. CDR1 and CDR2 (germline): SNHLY, FYNNEI. The CDR3 has 16 residues. The CDR3 DNA is TGTGCCAGCAGTGTCCGCGGGACAGGGACCAATCAGCCCCAGCATTTT. Protein sequence: CASSVRGTGTNQPQHF.

This clone turned up a few times. This chain uses TRBV13 with TRBJ1-1; 9 bases are shared with TRBD1. Germline V gene lookup returns CDR1 PRHDT and CDR2 FYEKMQ (reference sequence). Germline trimming cut 5 bases from V and 3 bases from J; bases unmatched to any gene: 13. CDR3 length: 17 amino acids. CDR3 DNA: TGTGCCAGCAGCGGCGGGACAGGGATTTTTATGGACACTGAAGCTTTCTTT. Translating it yields CASSGGTGIFMDTEAFF.

The chain combines TRBV25-1 with TRBJ2-5; possible D gene TRBD2, 6 bases. Germline values: CDR1 MGHDK, CDR2 SYGVNS. V gave up 4 bases and J gave up 4 bases, with 16 bases separating them. This CDR3 is 15 amino acids long. The CDR3 bases are TGTGCCAGCAGTGGGCCTTCGGGAGTAGGAGAGACCCAGTACTTC. It is translated as CASSGPSGVGETQYF.